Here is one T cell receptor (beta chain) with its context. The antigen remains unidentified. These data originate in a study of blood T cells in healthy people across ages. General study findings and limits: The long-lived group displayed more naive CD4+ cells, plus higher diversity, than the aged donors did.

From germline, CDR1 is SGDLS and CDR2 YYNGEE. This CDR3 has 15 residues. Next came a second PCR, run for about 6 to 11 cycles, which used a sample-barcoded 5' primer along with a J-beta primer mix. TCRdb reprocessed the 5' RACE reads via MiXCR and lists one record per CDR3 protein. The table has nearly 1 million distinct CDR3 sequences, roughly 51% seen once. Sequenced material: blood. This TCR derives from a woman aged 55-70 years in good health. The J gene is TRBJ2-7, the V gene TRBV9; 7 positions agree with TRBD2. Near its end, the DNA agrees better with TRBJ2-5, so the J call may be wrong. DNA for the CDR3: TGTGCCAGCAGCCCTGAAGGGAGGGTCATGGAGACCCAGTACTTC. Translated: CASSPEGRVMETQYF.